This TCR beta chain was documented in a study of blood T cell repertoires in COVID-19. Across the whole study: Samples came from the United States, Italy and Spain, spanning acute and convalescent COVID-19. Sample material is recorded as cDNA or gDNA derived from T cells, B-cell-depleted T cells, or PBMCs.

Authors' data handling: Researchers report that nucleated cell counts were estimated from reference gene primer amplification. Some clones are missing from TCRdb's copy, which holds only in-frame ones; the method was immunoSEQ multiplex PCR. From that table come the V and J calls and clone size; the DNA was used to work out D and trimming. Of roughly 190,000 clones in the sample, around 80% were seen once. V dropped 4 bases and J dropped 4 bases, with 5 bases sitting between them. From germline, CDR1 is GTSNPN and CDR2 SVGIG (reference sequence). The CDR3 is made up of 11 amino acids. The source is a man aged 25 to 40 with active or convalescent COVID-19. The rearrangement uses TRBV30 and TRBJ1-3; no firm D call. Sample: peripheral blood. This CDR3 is CAWIRGNTIYF. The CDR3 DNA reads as TGTGCCTGGATCAGGGGAAACACCATATATTTT.